The rows below give T cell receptor beta chains drawn from one sample of a study of blood T cell repertoires in COVID-19. The data were produced by immunoSEQ multiplex PCR, yet TCRdb's version contains in-frame clones alone and is incomplete. The profile covers 150,000 or so clones, with approximately 86% appearing a single time and approximately 1.2% taken by the ten largest. Material for sequencing was peripheral blood. Receptors were obtained from a man aged 55 to 70 who had recovered from COVID-19. The CDR3 runs from the conserved cysteine through the conserved F or W. The D gene is left open where the match is weak. Clone size is shown for a subset of rows, as once, few, many or a class of expanded clone.

>TRBV9|-|TRBJ2-7|-
TGTGCCAGCAGCGTAGGTCCCGGGGGTGGGTACGAGCAGTACTTC
CASSVGPGGGYEQYF
>TRBV6-6|-|TRBJ2-5|-
TGTGCCAGCAGTTACGCAAAAGGCGGGGACGGAGAGACCCAGTACTTC
CASSYAKGGDGETQYF
>TRBV20-1|-|TRBJ2-6|TRBD2
TGCAGTGCTAGTGAGCTAGCGGCCTCTGGGGCCAACGTCCTGACTTTC
CSASELAASGANVLTF
>TRBV6-5|-|TRBJ2-7|TRBD2
TGTGCCAGCGAACGGGAGCGGGGCCTCGGGTACGAGCAGTACTTC
CASERERGLGYEQYF
>TRBV6-5|-|TRBJ1-2|-
TGTGCCAGCAGTTACGCTGGGAGGGGGGTTGGCTACACCTTC
CASSYAGRGVGYTF
>TRBV24-1|-|TRBJ2-7|TRBD2
TGTGCCACCAGAGCGGGGGGGAGCTCCTACGAGCAGTACTTC
CATRAGGSSYEQYF
>TRBV6-5|-|TRBJ1-4|-
TGTGCCAGCAGTTATGGGAGGGATGAAAAACTGTTTTTT
CASSYGRDEKLFF
>TRBV30|once|TRBJ1-6|-
TGTGCCTGGAGTGAAGGAGGGGAAGGTAATTCACCCCTCCACTTT
CAWSEGGEGNSPLHF
>TRBV7-9|-|TRBJ1-3|TRBD1
TGTGCCAGCAGCTATCCCTACGGGAAAGGGGGCGATTCCGGAAACACCATATATTTT
CASSYPYGKGGDSGNTIYF
>TRBV18|-|TRBJ1-2|-
TGTGCCAGCTCACCAGCGGCAGCGCGTGGCTACACCTTC
CASSPAAARGYTF
>TRBV6-6|-|TRBJ2-5|TRBD1
TGTGCCAGCAGTTACTCTGGGACAGTCAAAGAGACCCAGTACTTC
CASSYSGTVKETQYF
>TRBV27|-|TRBJ2-3|TRBD2
TGTGCCAGCACTCCCCTAGCGGGGGGGCCATTGGTTACGCAGTATTTT
CASTPLAGGPLVTQYF
>TRBV10-3|-|TRBJ2-3|TRBD2
TGTGTTTCAACGGGGGGACTCACAGATACGCAGTATTTT
CVSTGGLTDTQYF
>TRBV9|-|TRBJ2-5|-
TGTGCCAGCAGCGTGTCCCTCTCCCGGAACGGGCAAGAGACCCAGTACTTC
CASSVSLSRNGQETQYF
>TRBV2|-|TRBJ1-4|TRBD1
TGTGCCAGCAACAGGGACAGGGGTGAAAAACTGTTTTTT
CASNRDRGEKLFF
>TRBV6-5|-|TRBJ1-4|-
TGTGCCAGCAGTCCTGTCAATGAAAAACTGTTTTTT
CASSPVNEKLFF
>TRBV19|-|TRBJ2-7|-
TGTGCCAGTAGTTTGGGGGCCGTATACGAGCAGTACTTC
CASSLGAVYEQYF
>TRBV5-1|-|TRBJ2-3|-
TGCGCCAGCAGCTTGGGACCCGGACACACAGATACGCAGTATTTT
CASSLGPGHTDTQYF
>TRBV13|-|TRBJ2-7|-
TGTGCCAGCAGCTTAGGCAACTCCTACGAGCAGTACTTC
CASSLGNSYEQYF
>TRBV29-1|-|TRBJ2-7|TRBD2
TGCAGCGCCCAAGCGGGGAGCTCCTACGAGCAGTACTTC
CSAQAGSSYEQYF
>TRBV7-8|-|TRBJ2-1|TRBD2
TGTGCCAGCAGCCCGCGAGGACTAGCCAATGAGCAGTTCTTC
CASSPRGLANEQFF
>TRBV5-8|-|TRBJ1-2|-
TGTGCCAGCAGCTGGGGGCAGGGAGCTAACTATGGCTACACCTTC
CASSWGQGANYGYTF
>TRBV6-5|-|TRBJ1-1|-
TGTGCCAGCAGTTACTCGATTGTTTTCCAGGTCACTGAAGCTTTCTTT
CASSYSIVFQVTEAFF
>TRBV18|-|TRBJ1-2|-
TGTGCCAGCTCACGGGACCGGGGGGACTATGGCTACACCTTC
CASSRDRGDYGYTF
>TRBV6-4|few|TRBJ2-5|TRBD2
TGTGCCAGCAGCCCCGGCGGGGGGGCCGGAGAGACCCAGTACTTC
CASSPGGGAGETQYF
>TRBV12-3/TRBV12-4|-|TRBJ2-7|-
TGTGCCAGCAGTTTAAAGGGGGAGCAGTACTTC
CASSLKGEQYF
>TRBV14|once|TRBJ1-3|-
TGTGCCAGCAGCCAAGAACTCGGGGTGGACACCATATATTTT
CASSQELGVDTIYF